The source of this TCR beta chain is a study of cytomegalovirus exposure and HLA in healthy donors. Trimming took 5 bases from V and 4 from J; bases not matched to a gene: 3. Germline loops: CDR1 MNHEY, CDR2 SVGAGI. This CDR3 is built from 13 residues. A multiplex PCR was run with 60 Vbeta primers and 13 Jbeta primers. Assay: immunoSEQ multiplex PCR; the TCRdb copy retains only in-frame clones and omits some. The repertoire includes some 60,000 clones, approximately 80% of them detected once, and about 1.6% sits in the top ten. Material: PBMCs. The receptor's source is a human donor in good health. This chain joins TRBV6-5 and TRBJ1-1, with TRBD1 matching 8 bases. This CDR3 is CASSRTGTTEAFF. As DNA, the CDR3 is TGTGCCAGCAGTCGGACAGGGACCACTGAAGCTTTCTTT.